This T cell receptor beta chain was observed in a study of shared clonotypes between healthy human individuals. Trimming removed 4 bases at V and 1 base at J, with 7 bases between. The CDR3 is made up of 13 amino acids. CDR1 is MNHNS and CDR2 is SASEGT in the germline V gene. Sequencing used immunoSEQ multiplex PCR; TCRdb keeps in-frame clones, though not all of them. The table has about 2.3 million clones, around 92% seen once. The sequenced sample consisted of naive CD4+ T cells from PBMCs. Regarding subset: CD45RA+ positively selected. This sequence joins TRBV6-1 and TRBJ1-1; no clear D. The sequence was obtained from a young man in good health. Some clones in this sample may be carry-over from other donors' samples. This CDR3 reads CASSVRSNTEAFF. The CDR3 nucleotides read TGTGCCAGCAGTGTGCGGTCGAACACTGAAGCTTTCTTT.